A selection of T cell receptor beta chains follows, all from one sample in a study of identifying expanded T cells in peripheral blood. Clones were read by immunoSEQ multiplex PCR, and TCRdb kept only the in-frame ones, dropping some. In the table there are some 93,000 clones, 88% of which are singletons. The sample comprised blood. These receptors were collected from a person aged 18 to 75 in good health. Each CDR3 is given with its conserved first and last residue. A D gene is named only where the DNA matches it firmly. Only part of the rows carry a size: once, few, many, or a class if the clone is expanded.

CASSASGTYGYTF TGTGCCAGCAGTGCCTCAGGAACATATGGCTACACCTTC TRBV6-4 . . TRBJ1-2
CASSMNVGGPKTQYF TGTGCCAGTAGTATGAATGTGGGAGGGCCAAAGACCCAGTACTTC TRBV19 TRBD2 . TRBJ2-5
CASSLTGGYGYTF TGTGCCAGCAGTCTCACAGGGGGATATGGCTACACCTTC TRBV28 TRBD1 . TRBJ1-2
CASSPRQGALTEAFF TGCGCCAGCAGCCCCCGACAGGGGGCCTTAACTGAAGCTTTCTTT TRBV4-1 TRBD1 . TRBJ1-1
CASSADSTNEQFF TGTGCCAGCAGTGCTGACAGTACCAATGAGCAGTTCTTC TRBV6-4 . . TRBJ2-1
CASRGPVETQYF TGCGCCAGCAGGGGGCCGGTAGAGACCCAGTACTTC TRBV5-1 . . TRBJ2-5
CASSPGTGGTDTQYF TGTGCCAGCAGTCCCGGGACAGGGGGCACAGATACGCAGTATTTT TRBV6-4 TRBD1 medium-sized TRBJ2-3
CASSLPYRGWDGYTF TGCGCCAGCAGCCTTCCCTACAGGGGTTGGGATGGCTACACCTTC TRBV4-1 TRBD1 . TRBJ1-2
CAWSVAQGGTEAFF TGTGCCTGGAGTGTGGCGCAGGGGGGGACTGAAGCTTTCTTT TRBV30 TRBD1 once TRBJ1-1
CASKGPGNHFGQPQHF TGTGCCAGTAAGGGTCCGGGGAACCACTTTGGTCAGCCCCAGCATTTT TRBV19 . few TRBJ1-5
CASSQGGTGGTEAFF TGCGCCAGCAGCCAGGGCGGGACAGGGGGCACTGAAGCTTTCTTT TRBV4-1 TRBD1 . TRBJ1-1
CAWSPGARYEQYF TGTGCCTGGAGCCCGGGGGCAAGGTACGAGCAGTACTTC TRBV30 . . TRBJ2-7
CASSYRTASGNTIYF TGTGCCAGCAGCTACCGGACAGCCTCTGGAAACACCATATATTTT TRBV5-8 . . TRBJ1-3
CASSSSGQGALREPQHF TGTGCCAGCAGTTCCTCGGGACAGGGGGCACTTCGGGAGCCCCAGCATTTT TRBV28 TRBD1 . TRBJ1-5
CASSPFSGMGTEAFF TGTGCCAGCAGCCCGTTCTCGGGGATGGGGACTGAAGCTTTCTTT TRBV5-4 . . TRBJ1-1
CASSNTHYNEQFF TGTGCCAGCAGTAATACACATTACAATGAGCAGTTCTTC TRBV6-4 . . TRBJ2-1
CASSPKPLMTGELFF TGTGCCAGCTCACCGAAGCCGCTGATGACCGGGGAGCTGTTTTTT TRBV18 . . TRBJ2-2
CATIPRVGDTEAFF TGTGCCACCATACCCAGGGTAGGGGACACTGAAGCTTTCTTT TRBV6-5 . few TRBJ1-1
CASSQDPSSGNTIYF TGTGCCAGCAGCCAAGATCCTAGCTCTGGAAACACCATATATTTT TRBV4-2 . . TRBJ1-3
CASSEAREGEQYF TGCGCCAGCAGTGAGGCTAGAGAGGGCGAGCAGTACTTC TRBV10-2 . . TRBJ2-7
CASSQDRGAEETQYF TGCGCCAGCAGCCAAGATAGGGGGGCTGAGGAGACCCAGTACTTC TRBV4-1 . . TRBJ2-5
CASSLTSAQETQYF TGCGCCAGCAGCCTGACTAGCGCCCAAGAGACCCAGTACTTC TRBV5-1 TRBD2 . TRBJ2-5
CASSSQSLAGDYNEQFF TGTGCCAGCAGCTCGCAATCCCTAGCGGGGGACTACAATGAGCAGTTCTTC TRBV9 TRBD2 once TRBJ2-1
CASSTGESHTGANVLTF TGTGCCAGCAGTACCGGGGAATCCCATACTGGGGCCAACGTCCTGACTTTC TRBV28 . . TRBJ2-6
CASSSPGLAGHEQYF TGTGCCAGCTCGTCACCGGGACTAGCGGGCCACGAGCAGTACTTC TRBV18 TRBD2 once TRBJ2-7
CASSQDIAGGPVEQYF TGCGCCAGCAGCCAAGATATAGCGGGAGGGCCGGTTGAGCAGTACTTC TRBV4-3 TRBD2 . TRBJ2-7
CASSYGLTSSYNEQFF TGCGCCAGCAGTTACGGACTCACCTCGAGCTACAATGAGCAGTTCTTC TRBV5-1 . . TRBJ2-1
CASRPWGGLGTEAFF TGTGCCAGTAGGCCCTGGGGGGGATTGGGAACTGAAGCTTTCTTT TRBV19 . . TRBJ1-1
CASSPRQRGETEAFF TGTGCCAGCAGCCCACGACAAAGGGGGGAGACTGAAGCTTTCTTT TRBV7-9 . . TRBJ1-1
CASSLLQGARSPLHF TGTGCCAGCAGCTTATTGCAGGGGGCGCGTTCACCCCTCCACTTT TRBV7-8 TRBD1 . TRBJ1-6
CASSLGTGDTEAFF TGCGCCAGCAGCTTGGGGACAGGGGACACTGAAGCTTTCTTT TRBV5-1 TRBD1 . TRBJ1-1
CSTRKGGQETQYF TGCAGCACCAGGAAGGGCGGACAAGAGACCCAGTACTTC TRBV29-1 . few TRBJ2-5
CASSQEPGANTGELFF TGCGCCAGCAGCCAAGAGCCCGGGGCGAACACCGGGGAGCTGTTTTTT TRBV4-1 . . TRBJ2-2
CASSPWDRNTEAFF TGTGCCAGCAGCCCCTGGGACAGGAACACTGAAGCTTTCTTT TRBV28 TRBD1 . TRBJ1-1
CASSFYTYEQYF TGTGCCAGCAGCTTTTATACCTACGAGCAGTACTTC TRBV5-6 . . TRBJ2-7
CASSLARSGGPGETQYF TGCGCCAGCAGCTTGGCCAGGAGCGGGGGGCCGGGAGAGACCCAGTACTTC TRBV5-1 TRBD2 . TRBJ2-5
CASNRGEVGEKLFF TGTGCCAGCAACCGAGGGGAGGTCGGAGAAAAACTGTTTTTT TRBV7-2 . . TRBJ1-4